This TCR beta chain was recovered during a study of T-cell reconstitution after alpha-beta-depleted transplantation in children. The TCRbeta library incorporated unique molecular identifiers. TCRdb reprocessed the PCR reads via MiXCR and lists one record per CDR3 protein. The sample shows around 600,000 distinct CDR3 sequences, about 15% of them seen only once. CDR1 and CDR2 from the germline V gene are DFQATT and SNEGSKA (reference sequence). The CDR3 covers 17 residues. V was clipped by 0 bases and J by 0 bases, with 17 bases between them. This clonotype was recorded at least ten times. This sequence joins TRBV20-1 and TRBJ2-5; D gene unclear. Sequenced material: PBMCs from the stem cell graft donor, taken from the stem cell graft. This clonotype was sampled from a human donor who donated a stem cell graft to a child with acute myeloid leukemia. CDR3 coding DNA: TGCAGTGCTAGAGATTTGAGGAGCGCCGCTTACCAAGAGACCCAGTACTTC. Its protein product is CSARDLRSAAYQETQYF.